The T cell receptor beta chain described here comes from a study of T-cell reconstitution after alpha-beta-depleted transplantation in children. Construction of the TCRbeta library involved unique molecular identifiers. TCRdb processed the PCR reads anew with MiXCR; each CDR3 protein has one entry. Among some 600,000 distinct CDR3 sequences listed, about 15% were seen once. CDR3 length: 15 residues. Germline loops: CDR1 SEHNR, CDR2 FQNEAQ (reference sequence). Trimming took 9 bases from V and 0 from J, leaving 12 bases between them. This sequence originates from a human donor who donated a stem cell graft to a child with acute myeloid leukemia. The input for sequencing was PBMCs from the stem cell graft donor, taken from the stem cell graft. This chain uses TRBV7-9 with TRBJ1-6; D is undetermined. This CDR3 is CASQAGSSYNSPLHF. The DNA of the CDR3 is TGTGCCAGTCAAGCGGGGAGCTCCTATAATTCACCCCTCCACTTT. The whole variable domain, remainder taken from reference TRBV7-9 and TRBJ1-6, is DTGVSQNPRHKITKRGQNVTFRCDPISEHNRLYWYRQTLGQGPEFLTYFQNEAQLEKSRLLSDRFSAERPKGSFSTLEIQRTEQGDSAMYLCASQAGSSYNSPLHFGNGTRLTVT.